Included here is one T cell receptor (beta chain) sequence, with context. This sample was taken from a study of blood T cell repertoires in COVID-19. Study information: Acute and convalescent COVID-19 specimens originated in the United States, Italy and Spain.

The ends were cut back, 0 bases at V and 13 bases at J, with 12 bases in the middle. Germline V gene sequence: CDR1 LGHDT, CDR2 YNNKEL (reference sequence). This CDR3 has 12 residues. Generated by immunoSEQ multiplex PCR, the TCRdb table keeps only in-frame clones and is missing some. The sample has 210,000 or so clones; approximately 80% are singletons. Recruitment covered about two dozen US areas and drew participants whose ages spanned roughly 18 to 89 years. The chain recombines TRBV3-1 (or the pseudogene TRBV3-2) with TRBJ1-2; possible D gene TRBD1, 6 bases. The TCR originated in a man aged 30 to 39 with acute COVID-19. Sequencing input: PBMCs or T cells enriched from blood (not recorded which). The CDR3 DNA follows: TGTGCCAGCAGCCAAGATCGGGGGGGCGGCACCTTC. Translating gives CASSQDRGGGTF.